These 5 T cell receptor beta chains originate from one sample sequenced in a study of CD8 T cells in ankylosing spondylitis (TCRdb year 2017). The library was obtained by 5' RACE. Sequencing instrument: Illumina HiSeq 2500. TCRdb reanalyzed the raw reads on its own, using fastp at Q25 for trimming and MiXCR for clone calling, and kept in-frame beta chains. Each CDR3 protein gets just one entry, which takes the most common genes and DNA from the rows behind it. The sample includes a few hundred thousand distinct CDR3 sequences, with under 20% observed a single time. The ten largest account for around 33% of the sample. The sample consisted of blood, either unsorted or a sorted T cell fraction (not recorded which). All receptors derive from a male donor with ankylosing spondylitis or in good health (not recorded which).

This chain uses TRBV7-9 with TRBJ2-3; TRBD2 matches 9 bases. CDR3 size: 15 residues. V was clipped by 4 bases and J by 3 bases; unmatched bases: 5. Germline V gene lookup returns CDR1 SEHNR and CDR2 FQNEAQ (reference sequence). CDR3: CASSSLAGYTDTQYF. The CDR3 DNA reads as TGTGCCAGCAGCTCCCTAGCGGGATATACAGATACGCAGTATTTT.

CDR3 in amino acids: CASSIRGGVTEAFF. CDR3 DNA: TGTGCCAGTAGTATAAGAGGGGGTGTCACTGAAGCTTTCTTT. This chain joins TRBV19 and TRBJ1-1, with a weak D call TRBD1 (6 bases). V lost 2 bases and J lost 4, with 11 bases in between. Germline values: CDR1 LNHDA, CDR2 SQIVND (reference sequence). The CDR3 extends over 14 amino acids.

This clonotype occurred many times. This chain joins TRBV9 and TRBJ2-5, with D perhaps TRBD1 (6 bases). CDR3 size: 14 residues. Germline CDR1 and CDR2: SGDLS and YYNGEE. Trimming took 0 bases from V and 3 from J, leaving 9 bases between them. For the CDR3, the DNA is TGTGCCAGCAGCGTAGACAGGGTGGAAGAGACCCAGTACTTC. Translated, it gives CASSVDRVEETQYF.

CDR3 sequence: CASSQSELATDTQYF. In nucleotides, the CDR3 is TGTGCCAGCAGCCAATCGGAACTAGCCACAGATACGCAGTATTTT. The V and J genes are TRBV12-3 or TRBV12-4 and TRBJ2-3; TRBD2 might be the D (6 bases). Trimming stripped 6 bases from V and 2 bases from J, with 15 bases between. This CDR3 is 15 amino acids long.

This CDR3 reads CASSQVWTGEHEQYF. DNA of the CDR3: TGCGCCAGCAGCCAAGTTTGGACAGGGGAGCACGAGCAGTACTTC. V is TRBV4-1 and J is TRBJ2-7, with TRBD1 identical over 9 bases. This CDR3 has 15 amino acids. V shed 1 base and J 5 bases; nucleotides not matched to a gene: 6. Looked up from germline, CDR1 is MGHRA and CDR2 is YSYEKL.